Listed below are T cell receptor beta chains from one sample, sequenced in a study of CD8 T cells in ankylosing spondylitis. One entry per CDR3 protein results from TCRdb running MiXCR on the 5' RACE reads. The sample consists of roughly 700,000 distinct CDR3 sequences, over 15% of them appearing once. The sample consisted of blood, either unsorted or a sorted T cell fraction (not recorded which). The receptors here all came from a male donor with ankylosing spondylitis. Both conserved end residues are part of each CDR3. D genes are given only for firm matches.

V gene: TRBV27
D gene: -
J gene: TRBJ1-2
CDR3 protein: CASSSQGKKYGYTF

V gene: TRBV7-2
D gene: -
J gene: TRBJ2-3
CDR3 protein: CASSFVSGITSTDTQYF

V gene: TRBV11-1
D gene: -
J gene: TRBJ2-1
CDR3 protein: CASSLIRTVYEQFF

V gene: TRBV24-1
D gene: TRBD2
J gene: TRBJ2-2
CDR3 protein: CATSAPAGGTSNTGELFF

V gene: TRBV20-1
D gene: -
J gene: TRBJ2-3
CDR3 protein: CSARDEREGSTDTQYF

V gene: TRBV6-1
D gene: TRBD1
J gene: TRBJ1-2
CDR3 protein: CASSDSGTGVGYTF

V gene: TRBV7-3
D gene: TRBD2
J gene: TRBJ2-1
CDR3 protein: CASSHGGTSGGPEFF

V gene: TRBV29-1
D gene: -
J gene: TRBJ2-1
CDR3 protein: CSVVRVRGPSYNEQFF

V gene: TRBV6-1
D gene: -
J gene: TRBJ2-7
CDR3 protein: CASSPFEAYSYEQYF

V gene: TRBV5-1
D gene: TRBD2
J gene: TRBJ2-1
CDR3 protein: CASRTSGNENEQFF

V gene: TRBV29-1
D gene: TRBD1
J gene: TRBJ2-5
CDR3 protein: CSVVTGGQQETQYF

V gene: TRBV30
D gene: -
J gene: TRBJ1-2
CDR3 protein: CAWSVDKVGYTF

V gene: TRBV10-3
D gene: TRBD2
J gene: TRBJ2-3
CDR3 protein: CAISERTTSGDTQYF

V gene: TRBV20-1
D gene: TRBD1
J gene: TRBJ2-1
CDR3 protein: CSARVSGGLEQFF

V gene: TRBV7-9
D gene: -
J gene: TRBJ2-5
CDR3 protein: CASSFAFGYQETQYF

V gene: TRBV18
D gene: TRBD2
J gene: TRBJ2-1
CDR3 protein: CASSPLAGFGEQFF

V gene: TRBV11-2
D gene: -
J gene: TRBJ2-7
CDR3 protein: CASSFSQASYEQYF

V gene: TRBV11-2
D gene: TRBD2
J gene: TRBJ2-3
CDR3 protein: CASSLWGPWSGGGDTQYF

V gene: TRBV12-3/TRBV12-4
D gene: -
J gene: TRBJ2-2
CDR3 protein: CASSFGRTYTGELFF

V gene: TRBV7-2
D gene: -
J gene: TRBJ2-1
CDR3 protein: CASSLASAHSYNEQFF

V gene: TRBV27
D gene: -
J gene: TRBJ2-7
CDR3 protein: CASSLTTSGAWDEQYF

V gene: TRBV7-2
D gene: -
J gene: TRBJ2-7
CDR3 protein: CASSFPLGAALNYEQYF

V gene: TRBV5-6
D gene: -
J gene: TRBJ2-1
CDR3 protein: CASSLQSNEQFF

V gene: TRBV5-5
D gene: -
J gene: TRBJ2-1
CDR3 protein: CASSWEASAAYNEQFF

V gene: TRBV7-9
D gene: -
J gene: TRBJ1-2
CDR3 protein: CASRPGCRQGYIYGYTF

V gene: TRBV29-1
D gene: -
J gene: TRBJ2-7
CDR3 protein: CSVPDSRGQYF

V gene: TRBV7-6
D gene: TRBD2
J gene: TRBJ2-3
CDR3 protein: CASSLRGGGGNTDTQYF

V gene: TRBV12-3/TRBV12-4
D gene: TRBD2
J gene: TRBJ2-2
CDR3 protein: CASSSGTRGGELFF

V gene: TRBV4-3
D gene: TRBD1
J gene: TRBJ1-6
CDR3 protein: CASSQNTPGGTYNSPLHF

V gene: TRBV9
D gene: -
J gene: TRBJ2-5
CDR3 protein: CASSANRLQETQYF

V gene: TRBV7-2
D gene: -
J gene: TRBJ2-3
CDR3 protein: CASRLRDAGTDTQYF

V gene: TRBV18
D gene: -
J gene: TRBJ1-2
CDR3 protein: CASSPSRETYGYTF

V gene: TRBV12-3/TRBV12-4
D gene: TRBD1
J gene: TRBJ1-4
CDR3 protein: CASSSTPGQGAEKLFF

V gene: TRBV15
D gene: -
J gene: TRBJ1-5
CDR3 protein: CATSREAWRTINQPQHF

V gene: TRBV29-1
D gene: -
J gene: TRBJ2-4
CDR3 protein: CSVEVAVSAKNIQYF